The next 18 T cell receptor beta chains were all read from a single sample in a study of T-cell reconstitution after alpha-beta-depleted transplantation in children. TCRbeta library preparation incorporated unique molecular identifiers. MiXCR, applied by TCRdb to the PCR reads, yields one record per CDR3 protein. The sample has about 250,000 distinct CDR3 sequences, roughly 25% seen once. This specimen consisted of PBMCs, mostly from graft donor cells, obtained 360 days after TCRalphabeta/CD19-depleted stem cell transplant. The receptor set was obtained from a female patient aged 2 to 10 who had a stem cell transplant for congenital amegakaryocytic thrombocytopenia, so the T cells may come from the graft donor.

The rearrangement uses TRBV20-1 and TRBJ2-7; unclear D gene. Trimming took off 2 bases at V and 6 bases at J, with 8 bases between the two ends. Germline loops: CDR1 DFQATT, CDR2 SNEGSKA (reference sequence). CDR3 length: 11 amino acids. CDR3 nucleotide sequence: TGCAGTGCTAGAAGTAGTGGCGAGCAGTACTTC. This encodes CSARSSGEQYF.

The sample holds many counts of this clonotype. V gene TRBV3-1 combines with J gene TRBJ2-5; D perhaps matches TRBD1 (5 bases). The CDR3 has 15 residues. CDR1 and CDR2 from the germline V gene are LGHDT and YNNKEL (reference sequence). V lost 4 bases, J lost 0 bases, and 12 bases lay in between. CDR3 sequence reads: CASSRMWGYQETQYF. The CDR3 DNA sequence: TGTGCCAGCAGCCGCATGTGGGGCTACCAAGAGACCCAGTACTTC.

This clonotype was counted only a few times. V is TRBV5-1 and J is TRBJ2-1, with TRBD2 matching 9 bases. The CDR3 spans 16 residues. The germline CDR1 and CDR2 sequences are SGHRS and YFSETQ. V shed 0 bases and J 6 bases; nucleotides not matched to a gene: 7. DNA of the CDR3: TGCGCCAGCAGCTTGGTTCTAGCGGGACTAGTCAATGAGCAGTTCTTC. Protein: CASSLVLAGLVNEQFF.

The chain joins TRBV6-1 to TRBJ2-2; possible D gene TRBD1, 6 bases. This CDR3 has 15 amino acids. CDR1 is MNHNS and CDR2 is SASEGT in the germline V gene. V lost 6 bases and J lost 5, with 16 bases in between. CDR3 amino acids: CASSPDRSGTGELFF. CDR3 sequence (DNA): TGTGCCAGCAGCCCCGACAGGTCCGGAACCGGGGAGCTGTTTTTT.

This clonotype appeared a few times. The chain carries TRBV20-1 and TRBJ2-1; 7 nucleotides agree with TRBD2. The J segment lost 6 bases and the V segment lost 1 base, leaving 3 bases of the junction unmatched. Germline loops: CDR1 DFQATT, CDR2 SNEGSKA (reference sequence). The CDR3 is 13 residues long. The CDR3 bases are TGCAGTGCTAGAGGGACTAGTGTCAATGAGCAGTTCTTC. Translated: CSARGTSVNEQFF.

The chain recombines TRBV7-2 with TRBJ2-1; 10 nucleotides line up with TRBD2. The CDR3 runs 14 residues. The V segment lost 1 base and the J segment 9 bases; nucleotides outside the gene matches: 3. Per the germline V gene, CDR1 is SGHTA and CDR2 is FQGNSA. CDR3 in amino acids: CASSLGAGGSEQFF. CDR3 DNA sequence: TGTGCCAGCAGCTTAGGAGCGGGAGGGAGTGAGCAGTTCTTC.

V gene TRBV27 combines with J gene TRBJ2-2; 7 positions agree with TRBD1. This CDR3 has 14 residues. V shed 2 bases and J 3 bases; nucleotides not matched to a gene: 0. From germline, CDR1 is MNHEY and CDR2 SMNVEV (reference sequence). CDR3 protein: CASSLDRDTGELFF. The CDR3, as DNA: TGTGCCAGCAGTTTAGACAGGGACACCGGGGAGCTGTTTTTT.

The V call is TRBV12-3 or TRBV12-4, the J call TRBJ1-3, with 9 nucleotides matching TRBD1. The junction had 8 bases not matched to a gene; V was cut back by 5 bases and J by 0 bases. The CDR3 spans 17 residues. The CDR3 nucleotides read TGTGCCAGCAGTCCCGACAGGGGGTACTCCTCTGGAAACACCATATATTTT. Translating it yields CASSPDRGYSSGNTIYF.

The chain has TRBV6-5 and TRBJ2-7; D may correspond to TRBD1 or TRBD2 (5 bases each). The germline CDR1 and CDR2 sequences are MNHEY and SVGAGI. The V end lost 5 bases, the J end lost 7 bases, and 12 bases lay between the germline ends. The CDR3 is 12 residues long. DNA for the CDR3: TGTGCCAGCAGTAGGGGACCGGGAGAGCAGTACTTC. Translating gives CASSRGPGEQYF.

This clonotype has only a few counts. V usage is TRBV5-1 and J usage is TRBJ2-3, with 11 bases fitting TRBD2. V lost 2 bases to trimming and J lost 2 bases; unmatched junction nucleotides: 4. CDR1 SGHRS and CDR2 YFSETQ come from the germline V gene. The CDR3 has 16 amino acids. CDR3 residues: CASSFSTSGNTDTQYF. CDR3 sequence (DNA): TGCGCCAGCAGCTTTTCGACTAGCGGGAACACAGATACGCAGTATTTT.

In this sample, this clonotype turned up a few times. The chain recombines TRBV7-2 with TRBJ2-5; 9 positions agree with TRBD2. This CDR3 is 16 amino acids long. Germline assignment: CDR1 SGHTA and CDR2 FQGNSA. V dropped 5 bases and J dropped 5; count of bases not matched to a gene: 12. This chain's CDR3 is CASSLEISGRCETQYF. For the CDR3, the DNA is TGTGCCAGCAGCCTCGAGATCAGCGGGAGGTGTGAGACCCAGTACTTC.

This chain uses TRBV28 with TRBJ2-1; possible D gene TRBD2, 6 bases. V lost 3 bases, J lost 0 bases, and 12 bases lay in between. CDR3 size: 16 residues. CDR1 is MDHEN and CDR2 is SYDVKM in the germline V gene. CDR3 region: CASSLAAGSSYNEQFF. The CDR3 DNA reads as TGTGCCAGCAGTTTGGCGGCCGGGAGCTCCTACAATGAGCAGTTCTTC.

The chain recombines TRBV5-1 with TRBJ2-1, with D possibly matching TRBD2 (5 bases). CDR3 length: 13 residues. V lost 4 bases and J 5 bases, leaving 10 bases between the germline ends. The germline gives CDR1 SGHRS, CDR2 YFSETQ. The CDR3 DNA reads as TGCGCCAGCAGCGGAGGAAATAACAATGAGCAGTTCTTC. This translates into CASSGGNNNEQFF.

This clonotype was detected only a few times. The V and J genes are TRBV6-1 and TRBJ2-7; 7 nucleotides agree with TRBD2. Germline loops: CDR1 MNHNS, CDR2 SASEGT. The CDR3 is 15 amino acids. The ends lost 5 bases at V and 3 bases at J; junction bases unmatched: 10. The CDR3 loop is CASSISGDGDYEQYF. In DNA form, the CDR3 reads TGTGCCAGCAGTATAAGCGGGGACGGCGACTACGAGCAGTACTTC.

Written as DNA, the CDR3 is TGCAGTGCCCCGCAGGGGACATCCTACGAGCAGTACTTC. Translated: CSAPQGTSYEQYF. The rearrangement links TRBV20-1 to TRBJ2-7; D possibly corresponds to TRBD1 (6 bases). Trimming cost V 6 bases and J 1 base, with 13 bases left between them. The CDR3 has 13 residues. CDR1 is DFQATT, CDR2 SNEGSKA, per germline (reference sequence).

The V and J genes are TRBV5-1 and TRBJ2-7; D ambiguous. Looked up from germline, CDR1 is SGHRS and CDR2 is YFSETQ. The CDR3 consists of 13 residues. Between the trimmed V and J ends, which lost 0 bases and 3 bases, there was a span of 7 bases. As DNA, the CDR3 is TGCGCCAGCAGCTTGGAATTCGGCTACGAGCAGTACTTC. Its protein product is CASSLEFGYEQYF.

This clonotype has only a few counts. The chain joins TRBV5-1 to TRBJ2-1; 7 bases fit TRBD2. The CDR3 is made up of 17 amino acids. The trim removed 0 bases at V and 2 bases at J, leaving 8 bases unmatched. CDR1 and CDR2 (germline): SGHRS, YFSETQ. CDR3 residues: CASSLDLGGSTYNEQFF. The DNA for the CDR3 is TGCGCCAGCAGCTTGGACCTCGGGGGGTCCACCTACAATGAGCAGTTCTTC.

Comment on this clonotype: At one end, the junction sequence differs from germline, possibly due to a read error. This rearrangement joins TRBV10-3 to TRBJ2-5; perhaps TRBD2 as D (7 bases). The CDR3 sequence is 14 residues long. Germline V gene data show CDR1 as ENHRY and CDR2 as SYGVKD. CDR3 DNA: TGTGCCATCAGGAAGGGGGGGACGGAAGAGACCCATTACTTC. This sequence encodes CAIRKGGTEETHYF.